These 20 T cell receptor beta chains were sequenced from one sample in a study of T cell repertoires and Cas9 in healthy adults. Profiled with immunoSEQ multiplex PCR; TCRdb holds only in-frame clones, not every one. The table includes 20,000 to 25,000 clones, more than 75% detected once. Source material: CD4+ effector T cells (CD127+, CD25-, CD137-, CD154-) from PBMCs; culture status not recorded. These receptors were obtained from a human donor in good health.

The J gene is TRBJ1-2, the V gene TRBV7-2; the D gene is possibly TRBD1 (6 bases). The germline V and J ends were trimmed by 1 base and 7 bases, with 19 bases remaining between them. Germline V gene sequence: CDR1 SGHTA, CDR2 FQGNSA. This CDR3 is 16 amino acids long. The DNA of the CDR3 is TGTGCCAGCAGCTTAGGGGGGGCCTCCCGGAAGGGTGGCTACACCTTC. Translation gives CASSLGGASRKGGYTF.

The rearrangement joins TRBV4-1 to TRBJ2-7; no reliable D call. Germline V lookup: CDR1 MGHRA, CDR2 YSYEKL. The CDR3 is 12 amino acids. Trimming took off 0 bases at V and 3 bases at J, with 3 bases between the two ends. The CDR3 sequence is CASSQDGYEQYF. For the CDR3, the DNA is TGCGCCAGCAGCCAAGACGGCTACGAGCAGTACTTC.

This clone appeared a single time. The chain joins TRBV27 to TRBJ1-5, with a possible D match to TRBD1 (6 bases). Germline CDR1 is MNHEY and CDR2 is SMNVEV (reference sequence). The CDR3 spans 15 residues. The V gene lost 6 bases and the J gene lost 0 bases, with 12 bases spanning the gap. CDR3 DNA sequence: TGTGCCAGCAGGGGGGCAGGGTATAGCAATCAGCCCCAGCATTTT. It is translated as CASRGAGYSNQPQHF.

The rearrangement uses TRBV2 and TRBJ1-6; weak D call: TRBD1 (5 bases). This CDR3 region has 14 residues. V lost 6 bases, J lost 4 bases, and 10 bases lay in between. The germline V gene has CDR1 SNHLY and CDR2 FYNNEI. The CDR3 is CASRGDSYNSPLHF. The CDR3, as DNA: TGTGCCAGCAGAGGGGACTCTTATAATTCACCCCTCCACTTT.

V is TRBV6-5 and J is TRBJ1-2, with D unclear. Trimming pared 5 bases from V and 3 bases from J, leaving 16 bases between. The CDR3 sequence is 15 residues long. Germline lookup yields CDR1 MNHEY and CDR2 SVGAGI. The CDR3 loop is CASSPRSDGDYGYTF. The CDR3 coding sequence is TGTGCCAGCAGTCCACGATCGGACGGTGACTATGGCTACACCTTC.

This chain joins TRBV25-1 and TRBJ2-3, with TRBD1 matching over 7 bases. Germline V gene sequence: CDR1 MGHDK, CDR2 SYGVNS. V lost 7 bases, J lost 3 bases, and 10 bases stayed unmatched. The CDR3 spans 15 residues. CDR3 region: CASTSTGWLTDTQYF. CDR3 coding DNA: TGTGCCAGCACTTCGACAGGGTGGTTGACAGATACGCAGTATTTT.

This clone was seen just once. The J gene is TRBJ2-5, the V gene TRBV19; 11 bases line up with TRBD2. CDR1 is LNHDA and CDR2 is SQIVND in the germline V gene (reference sequence). This CDR3 region has 15 residues. Trimming at V came to 3 bases and at J to 2 bases, leaving 2 bases not matched to a gene. The CDR3 sequence: CASSISSGGQETQYF. DNA of the CDR3: TGTGCCAGTAGTATTTCTAGCGGGGGGCAAGAGACCCAGTACTTC. Based on the CDR3 plus reference TRBV19 and TRBJ2-5, the full variable domain is DGGITQSPKYLFRKEGQNVTLSCEQNLNHDAMYWYRQDPGQGLRLIYYSQIVNDFQKGDIAEGYSVSREKKESFPLTVTSAQKNPTAFYLCASSISSGGQETQYFGPGTRLLVL.

V and J are TRBV6-1 and TRBJ1-1; D possibly corresponds to TRBD1 (5 bases). The CDR3 consists of 14 residues. V lost 2 bases to trimming and J lost 3 bases, with 10 bases between them. The germline V gene encodes CDR1 MNHNS and CDR2 SASEGT. The CDR3 sequence is CASSENWGDTEAFF. DNA of the CDR3: TGTGCCAGCAGTGAAAATTGGGGGGACACTGAAGCTTTCTTT.

The chain uses TRBV28 and TRBJ2-2, with TRBD1 identical over 7 bases. This CDR3 has 17 residues. J gave up 6 bases and V 2 bases, and 12 bases lay outside the gene matches. Looked up from germline, CDR1 is MDHEN and CDR2 is SYDVKM. The CDR3 DNA sequence: TGTGCCAGCAGTTTAGAGACAGGGCGTTTTTCCCCCGGGGAGCTGTTTTTT. Protein product: CASSLETGRFSPGELFF.

This clone occurred a few times. This sequence joins TRBV14 and TRBJ1-1, with D maybe TRBD1 (6 bases). Germline V gene data show CDR1 as SGHDN and CDR2 as FVKESK. Deletions cut 5 bases from V and 2 bases from J, with 9 bases between. CDR3 length: 13 residues. The CDR3 sequence: CASSVQGNTEAFF. DNA for the CDR3: TGTGCCAGCAGCGTACAGGGAAACACTGAAGCTTTCTTT.

V is TRBV7-3 and J is TRBJ1-1, with TRBD1 identical over 8 bases. The CDR3 has 13 residues. Germline CDR1 SGHTA, CDR2 FQGTGA. V gave up 2 bases and J gave up 11 bases; unmatched junction bases: 7. The CDR3 protein is CASSLARDRRAFF. The CDR3 coding sequence is TGTGCCAGCAGCTTAGCCCGGGACAGGAGGGCTTTCTTT.

This clone was detected a few times. V is TRBV6-5 and J is TRBJ1-1; D is perhaps TRBD1 (6 bases). Trimming stripped 5 bases from V and 10 bases from J, with 14 bases between. Germline V gene lookup returns CDR1 MNHEY and CDR2 SVGAGI. This CDR3 is built from 12 residues. This CDR3 is CASSEQGGRAFF. In nucleotides, the CDR3 is TGTGCCAGCAGTGAACAGGGAGGGAGAGCTTTCTTT.

This clone was recorded only once. V usage is TRBV13 and J usage is TRBJ1-2; D not certain. The CDR3 contains 12 residues. V was trimmed by 1 base and J by 3 bases, leaving 3 bases between them. Germline-derived CDR1 and CDR2 are PRHDT and FYEKMQ (reference sequence). The CDR3 bases are TGTGCCAGCAGCTTAGACGACTATGGCTACACCTTC. Its protein product is CASSLDDYGYTF. Combining the CDR3 with reference TRBV13 and TRBJ1-2 gives the whole variable domain AAGVIQSPRHLIKEKRETATLKCYPIPRHDTVYWYQQGPGQDPQFLISFYEKMQSDKGSIPDRFSAQQFSDYHSELNMSSLELGDSALYFCASSLDDYGYTFGSGTRLTVV.

The rearrangement links TRBV19 to TRBJ1-1; 10 bases match TRBD1. CDR1 is LNHDA and CDR2 is SQIVND in the germline V gene (reference sequence). This CDR3 is built from 13 residues. Losses at the gene ends were 6 bases for V and 6 bases for J; bases not matched to a gene: 4. CDR3 residues: CASRVGQGAEAFF. CDR3 DNA: TGTGCCAGTAGGGTCGGACAGGGGGCTGAAGCTTTCTTT.

The rearrangement links TRBV28 to TRBJ2-7, with TRBD2 as a possible D gene (6 bases). The CDR3 spans 18 residues. Looked up from germline, CDR1 is MDHEN and CDR2 is SYDVKM. Trimming pared 8 bases from V and 0 bases from J, leaving 26 bases between. The CDR3 here is CASLPTLLRDGNSYEQYF. CDR3 DNA: TGTGCCAGCCTCCCGACCCTTTTGCGGGACGGCAACTCCTACGAGCAGTACTTC.

The CDR3: CASSEGGGLFNEQFF. CDR3 bases: TGCGCCAGCAGTGAAGGGGGCGGTTTATTTAATGAGCAGTTCTTC. The chain has TRBV10-2 and TRBJ2-1; 7 nucleotides match TRBD1. Germline V gives CDR1 WSHSY, CDR2 SAAADI. V lost 3 bases, J lost 7 bases, and 9 bases stayed unmatched. The CDR3 sequence is 15 residues long.

Worth noting for this clone: This CDR3 is also generated by other DNA sequences in the sample. The genes are TRBV18 and TRBJ1-1; D remains ambiguous. The CDR3 consists of 13 residues. Per germline, CDR1 KGHSH and CDR2 LQKENI. Trimming took 2 bases from V and 1 from J, leaving 5 bases between them. This CDR3 is CASSPGGNTEAFF. CDR3 nucleotides: TGTGCCAGCTCACCAGGCGGGAACACTGAAGCTTTCTTT.

The CDR3, as DNA: TGTGCCAGCTCACCAAGGCAGACTAATGAAAAACTGTTTTTT. This translates into CASSPRQTNEKLFF. The chain uses TRBV18 and TRBJ1-4, with D hard to call. There are 14 residues in the CDR3. The V and J ends lost 2 bases and 2 bases respectively, with 6 bases between them. In germline, CDR1 is KGHSH, CDR2 LQKENI.

The CDR3 protein is CATSRTAGGGQPQHF. The CDR3 nucleotides read TGTGCCACCAGCAGAACAGCAGGGGGCGGTCAGCCCCAGCATTTT. V is TRBV15 and J is TRBJ1-5; 8 bases map to TRBD1. J was trimmed by 6 bases and V by 2 bases; bases with no gene match: 6. CDR1 and CDR2 from the germline V gene are LNHNV and YYDKDF (reference sequence). CDR3 length: 15 residues.

The chain combines TRBV6-5 with TRBJ2-7, with D perhaps TRBD1 (5 bases). This CDR3 has 11 residues. Germline loops: CDR1 MNHEY, CDR2 SVGAGI. V was cut by 6 bases and J by 10 bases, with 13 bases left in between. The CDR3 coding sequence is TGTGCCAGCAGCAAAAGGGGCCTCCAGTACTTC. Translated, it gives CASSKRGLQYF.